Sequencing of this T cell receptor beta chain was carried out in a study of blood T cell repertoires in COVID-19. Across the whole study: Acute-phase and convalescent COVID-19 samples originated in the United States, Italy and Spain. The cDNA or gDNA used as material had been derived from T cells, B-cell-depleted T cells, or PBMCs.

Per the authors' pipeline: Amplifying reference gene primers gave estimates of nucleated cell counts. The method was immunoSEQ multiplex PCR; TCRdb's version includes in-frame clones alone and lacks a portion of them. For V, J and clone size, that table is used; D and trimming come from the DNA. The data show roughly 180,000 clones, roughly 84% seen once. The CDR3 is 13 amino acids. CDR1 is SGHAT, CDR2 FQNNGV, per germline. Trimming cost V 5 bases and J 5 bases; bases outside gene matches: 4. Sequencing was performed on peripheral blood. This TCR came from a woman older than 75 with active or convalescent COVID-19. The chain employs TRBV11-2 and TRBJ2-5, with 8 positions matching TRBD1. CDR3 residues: CASSPGGGETQYF. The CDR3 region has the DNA TGTGCCAGCAGCCCAGGGGGCGGGGAGACCCAGTACTTC. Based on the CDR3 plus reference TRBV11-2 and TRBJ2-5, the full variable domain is EAGVAQSPRYKIIEKRQSVAFWCNPISGHATLYWYQQILGQGPKLLIQFQNNGVVDDSQLPKDRFSAERLKGVDSTLKIQPAKLEDSAVYLCASSPGGGETQYFGPGTRLLVL.